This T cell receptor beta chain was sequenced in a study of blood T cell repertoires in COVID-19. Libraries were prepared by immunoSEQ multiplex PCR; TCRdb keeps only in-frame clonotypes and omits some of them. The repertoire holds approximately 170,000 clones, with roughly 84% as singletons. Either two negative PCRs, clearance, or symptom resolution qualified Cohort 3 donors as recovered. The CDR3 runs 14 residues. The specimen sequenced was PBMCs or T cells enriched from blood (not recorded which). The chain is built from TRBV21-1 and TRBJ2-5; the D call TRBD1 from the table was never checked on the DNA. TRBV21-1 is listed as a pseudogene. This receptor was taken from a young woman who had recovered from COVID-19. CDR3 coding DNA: TGTGCCAGCAGCTCCCGGGACAGGGGCTTGCCCCAGTACTTC. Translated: CASSSRDRGLPQYF.